The clone carrying this TCR beta chain was picked up a small number of times. Its target is not known. The sample is drawn from a study of blood T cells in healthy people across ages. General study findings and limits: Older age coincided with a roughly linear decline in TCR beta diversity per million T cells. A strong correlation was seen between TCR beta diversity and naive T cell percentage. Among long-lived donors, naive CD4+ cells were more numerous and diversity higher than in aged donors.

This CDR3 has 16 residues. J was trimmed by 2 bases and V by 0 bases; bases with no gene match: 7. In germline, CDR1 is DFQATT, CDR2 SNEGSKA (reference sequence). A second PCR of 7 to 11 cycles used a sample-barcoded 5' primer and a J-beta primer mix. TCRdb re-called the 5' RACE reads with MiXCR, one entry per CDR3 protein. The sample includes approximately 1,000,000 distinct CDR3 sequences, roughly 45% seen only once; the top ten take 18%. Per individual sample, total RNA of at least 5 micrograms was extracted. The receptor comes from a woman aged 55-70 years in good health. This rearrangement joins TRBV20-1 to TRBJ2-3; 8 bases fit TRBD2. The specimen was blood. CDR3 in DNA: TGCAGTGCTAGAGATCGGGCTAGCGGGTTCACAGATACGCAGTATTTT. This encodes CSARDRASGFTDTQYF.